The 17 T cell receptor beta chains reported below all come from one sample, sequenced in a study of cytomegalovirus exposure and HLA in healthy donors. The PCR made use of 60 Vbeta and 13 Jbeta primers. TCRdb keeps only in-frame clones here, not all; method: immunoSEQ multiplex PCR. The data contain about 130,000 clones, about 80% of them singletons. The specimen sequenced was PBMCs. All receptors come from a man in his forties in good health and CMV-seronegative.

Turning to this clone: This sample also contains other DNA sequences that code for the same CDR3. The chain recombines TRBV28 with TRBJ1-2, with D unresolved. Trimming took off 3 bases at V and 4 bases at J, with 6 bases between the two ends. Germline-derived CDR1 and CDR2 are MDHEN and SYDVKM. The CDR3 totals 12 residues. CDR3 residues: CASSLSRYGYTF. CDR3 nucleotide sequence: TGTGCCAGCAGTTTGAGCCGCTATGGCTACACCTTC.

The V call is TRBV5-1, the J call TRBJ1-4; the match to TRBD1 covers 7 bases. The germline gives CDR1 SGHRS, CDR2 YFSETQ. Trimming took 6 bases from V and 5 from J; bases not matched to a gene: 7. This CDR3 region has 14 residues. The CDR3: CASTPGQINEKLFF. The DNA for the CDR3 is TGCGCCAGCACCCCGGGACAGATAAATGAAAAACTGTTTTTT.

The rearrangement uses TRBV25-1 and TRBJ1-1; D possibly corresponds to TRBD1 (6 bases). CDR1 MGHDK and CDR2 SYGVNS come from the germline V gene. Between the trimmed V and J ends, which lost 6 bases and 5 bases, there was a span of 19 bases. This CDR3 has 15 residues. The chain's CDR3 is CASSDSGTLLTEAFF. CDR3 sequence (DNA): TGTGCCAGCAGCGACTCCGGGACATTACTGACTGAAGCTTTCTTT.

A few counts support this clone. The chain recombines TRBV28 with TRBJ2-7; TRBD1 agrees at 7 bases. Per germline, CDR1 MDHEN and CDR2 SYDVKM. V shed 6 bases and J 2 bases; nucleotides not matched to a gene: 7. This CDR3 has 14 amino acids. The CDR3 nucleotides are TGTGCCAGCAGCCCGGGACAGCGACCCTACGAGCAGTACTTC. This sequence encodes CASSPGQRPYEQYF.

The rearrangement links TRBV5-1 to TRBJ2-5; TRBD1 aligns across 9 bases. Germline CDR1 reads SGHRS; CDR2 reads YFSETQ. V dropped 4 bases and J dropped 5; count of bases not matched to a gene: 9. The CDR3 loop spans 15 amino acids. DNA of the CDR3: TGCGCCAGCAGCCAGGGACAGGGCATATCCGAGACCCAGTACTTC. Its protein is CASSQGQGISETQYF.

The gene calls are TRBV15 and TRBJ1-2; D unclear. Germline V gene sequence: CDR1 LNHNV, CDR2 YYDKDF (reference sequence). The V and J ends lost 0 bases and 6 bases respectively, with 11 bases between them. The length of the CDR3 is 14 residues. The CDR3 DNA follows: TGTGCCACCAGCAGAGATTGGGAGACAAATGGCTACACCTTC. It translates to CATSRDWETNGYTF.

This clone showed up just once. This chain links TRBV5-1 with TRBJ1-2; 8 bases agree with TRBD1. The V gene's germline CDR1 is SGHRS and CDR2 YFSETQ. The CDR3 sequence is 14 residues long. V was pared by 3 bases and J by 6 bases, with 7 bases of the junction left unmatched. The CDR3 region is CASSSGRGRHGYTF. CDR3 in DNA: TGCGCCAGCAGCTCAGGCAGGGGGCGTCATGGCTACACCTTC.

The V call is TRBV6-1, the J call TRBJ2-5; 8 bases map to TRBD1. TRBJ2-7 explains the end of the DNA better; the J call may be wrong. CDR3 size: 13 residues. Germline V gene lookup returns CDR1 MNHNS and CDR2 SASEGT. The CDR3 here is CASTLGQGYEQYF. Here the CDR3 DNA reads TGTGCCAGCACCCTAGGACAGGGTTACGAGCAGTACTTC.

The rearrangement links TRBV25-1 to TRBJ1-4, with D tentatively TRBD1 (6 bases). The CDR3 covers 15 residues. Germline-derived CDR1 and CDR2 are MGHDK and SYGVNS. Between the trimmed V and J ends, which lost 2 bases and 4 bases, there was a span of 11 bases. Here the CDR3 DNA reads TGTGCCAGCAGTGAACTTACAGGGATTAATGAAAAACTGTTTTTT. This gives the protein CASSELTGINEKLFF.

This clone appeared once. The chain's CDR3 is CASRQGVGGNEKLFF. CDR3 in DNA: TGTGCCTCCCGACAGGGGGTTGGAGGAAATGAAAAACTGTTTTTT. V is TRBV10-3 and J is TRBJ1-4; 9 bases are shared with TRBD1. From germline, CDR1 is ENHRY and CDR2 SYGVKD. The V gene end was trimmed by 11 bases and the J gene end by 5 bases; junction bases not matched to a gene: 12. The CDR3 is 15 residues long.

This clone was detected only a few times. The chain recombines TRBV6-5 with TRBJ1-4; D remains unclear. Germline V lookup: CDR1 MNHEY, CDR2 SVGAGI. This CDR3 has 14 residues. The V gene lost 2 bases and the J gene lost 3 bases, with 7 bases spanning the gap. The CDR3 sequence is CASSYDQANEKLFF. The CDR3 DNA reads TGTGCCAGCAGTTACGATCAGGCTAATGAAAAACTGTTTTTT.

This rearrangement joins TRBV7-8 to TRBJ2-7; maybe TRBD1 (6 bases). CDR1 and CDR2 from the germline V gene are SGHVS and FQNEAQ. Trimming took 5 bases from V and 2 from J, leaving 10 bases between them. This CDR3 has 13 amino acids. CDR3 DNA: TGTGCCAGCAGCCGAGACAGGACCTACGAGCAGTACTTC. Translating gives CASSRDRTYEQYF.

This clone has just a few counts. The chain carries TRBV9 and TRBJ2-3; TRBD2 aligns across 7 bases. The CDR3 is made up of 15 amino acids. Germline V gene data show CDR1 as SGDLS and CDR2 as YYNGEE. V shed 0 bases and J 2 bases; nucleotides not matched to a gene: 3. In DNA form, the CDR3 reads TGTGCCAGCAGCGTAGATAGCGGGCTCACAGATACGCAGTATTTT. Encoded protein: CASSVDSGLTDTQYF.

The chain has TRBV30 and TRBJ2-3; a weak D match, TRBD2 (6 bases). V dropped 7 bases and J dropped 0 bases, with 11 bases sitting between them. The CDR3 is 13 amino acids. Per the germline V gene, CDR1 is GTSNPN and CDR2 is SVGIG (reference sequence). The CDR3 sequence: CASPGTSTDTQYF. DNA of the CDR3: TGTGCCTCGCCCGGGACTAGCACAGATACGCAGTATTTT.

This chain links TRBV29-1 with TRBJ1-1, with D unresolved. Trimming shortened V by 3 bases and J by 1 base, and 12 bases separated the two germline ends. This CDR3 region has 14 residues. In germline, CDR1 is SQVTM, CDR2 ANQGSEA. The CDR3 nucleotides read TGCAGCGTTGAGATACCAACAACGAACACTGAAGCTTTCTTT. The encoded protein is CSVEIPTTNTEAFF. The whole variable domain, filled in from reference TRBV29-1 and TRBJ1-1, reads SAVISQKPSRDICQRGTSLTIQCQVDSQVTMMFWYRQQPGQSLTLIATANQGSEATYESGFVIDKFPISRPNLTFSTLTVSNMSPEDSSIYLCSVEIPTTNTEAFFGQGTRLTVV.

This clone has only a few counts. The chain couples TRBV2 to TRBJ2-7, with D possibly matching TRBD1 (6 bases). Germline V gives CDR1 SNHLY, CDR2 FYNNEI. The CDR3 totals 14 residues. Between the trimmed V and J ends, which lost 6 bases and 1 base, there was a span of 13 bases. The DNA of the CDR3 is TGTGCCAGCAGCCCAGGGGACACGTCCTACGAGCAGTACTTC. Protein product: CASSPGDTSYEQYF.

This clone was found a few times. The chain couples TRBV5-6 to TRBJ1-1; D gene unclear. The CDR3 totals 15 residues. The germline gives CDR1 SGHDT, CDR2 YYEEEE. Trimming cost V 4 bases and J 7 bases, with 20 bases left between them. CDR3 sequence: CASSPRTFSRVEAFF. CDR3 coding DNA: TGTGCCAGCAGCCCCCGGACTTTCTCCCGGGTTGAAGCTTTCTTT.